Below, 27 T cell receptor beta chains from the same sample are listed, as sequenced in a study of PD-L1 blockade in urothelial cancer. The protocol was immunoSEQ multiplex PCR, while the TCRdb copy is restricted to in-frame clones and leaves out a portion. This table has roughly 36,000 clones, around nine tenths appearing once. The sequences come from PBMCs, collected around atezolizumab (anti-PD-L1) treatment. Every receptor here comes from a man aged 60 to 69 with urothelial cancer.

The genes are TRBV6-5 and TRBJ2-2; D is perhaps TRBD1 (6 bases). The CDR3 sequence is 14 residues long. Trimming shortened V by 7 bases and J by 6 bases, and 15 bases separated the two germline ends. Germline V CDR1 and CDR2: MNHEY, SVGAGI. The CDR3 sequence is CASTVKWGPGELFF. As DNA, the CDR3 is TGTGCCAGCACGGTCAAGTGGGGGCCCGGGGAGCTGTTTTTT.

CDR3 coding DNA: TGCGCCACCTCAAGGACTAGCGGGGCTTACGAGCAGTACTTC. The encoded protein is CATSRTSGAYEQYF. The chain employs TRBV5-1 and TRBJ2-7; 12 nucleotides align to TRBD2. The CDR3 length is 14 residues. From germline, CDR1 is SGHRS and CDR2 YFSETQ. The V gene end was trimmed by 9 bases and the J gene end by 4 bases; junction bases not matched to a gene: 8.

This chain uses TRBV19 with TRBJ1-6; TRBD1 is a possible D gene (5 bases). The germline CDR1 and CDR2 sequences are LNHDA and SQIVND (reference sequence). Trimming took off 3 bases at V and 7 bases at J, with 16 bases between the two ends. This CDR3 has 16 amino acids. This CDR3 is CASSIMIDSANSPLHF. The CDR3 DNA reads TGTGCCAGTAGTATTATGATCGACAGCGCCAATTCACCCCTCCACTTT.

The chain uses TRBV28 and TRBJ2-1; 10 bases are shared with TRBD1. The CDR3 extends over 12 amino acids. Trimming took 8 bases from V and 8 from J; bases not matched to a gene: 3. Germline loops: CDR1 MDHEN, CDR2 SYDVKM. The CDR3 here is CASRTGGYEQFF. Written as DNA, the CDR3 is TGTGCCAGCCGGACAGGGGGTTATGAGCAGTTCTTC.

The J gene is TRBJ1-5, the V gene TRBV19, with 9 bases matching TRBD1. The CDR3 extends over 14 amino acids. Germline V gene sequence: CDR1 LNHDA, CDR2 SQIVND (reference sequence). With 6 bases clipped from V and 6 bases from J, the junction kept 6 bases outside the gene matches. CDR3: CASRGTGFSQPQHF. CDR3 bases: TGTGCCAGTAGGGGGACAGGGTTCTCTCAGCCCCAGCATTTT.

This clone was seen only once. The chain is built from TRBV10-2 and TRBJ2-5, with D possibly matching TRBD2 (6 bases). V was clipped by 6 bases and J by 4 bases, with 18 bases between them. CDR1 WSHSY and CDR2 SAAADI come from the germline V gene. CDR3 length: 15 residues. Here the CDR3 reads CASSSGTWGIETQYF. The CDR3 DNA reads as TGCGCCAGCAGCTCAGGGACTTGGGGTATAGAGACCCAGTACTTC.

The chain employs TRBV19 and TRBJ1-3; 9 positions agree with TRBD1. This CDR3 spans 15 amino acids. The trim removed 5 bases at V and 4 bases at J, leaving 6 bases unmatched. Per the germline V gene, CDR1 is LNHDA and CDR2 is SQIVND (reference sequence). CDR3 region: CASSSGTGWGNTIYF. As DNA, the CDR3 is TGTGCCAGTAGTTCTGGGACAGGGTGGGGAAACACCATATATTTT. Using reference TRBV19 and TRBJ1-3 for the parts outside the CDR3, the full variable domain is DGGITQSPKYLFRKEGQNVTLSCEQNLNHDAMYWYRQDPGQGLRLIYYSQIVNDFQKGDIAEGYSVSREKKESFPLTVTSAQKNPTAFYLCASSSGTGWGNTIYFGEGSWLTVV.

The chain combines TRBV6-1 with TRBJ1-5; 9 bases map to TRBD1. Germline-derived CDR1 and CDR2 are MNHNS and SASEGT. V shed 6 bases, J shed 4 bases, and the junction held 7 bases outside the gene matches. The CDR3 loop spans 15 amino acids. CDR3 amino acids: CASRTGQGRNQPQHF. Written as DNA, the CDR3 is TGTGCCAGCAGGACCGGACAGGGGCGGAATCAGCCCCAGCATTTT.

The chain carries TRBV28 and TRBJ1-2; D not resolved. Germline CDR1 and CDR2: MDHEN and SYDVKM. V was trimmed by 3 bases and J by 2 bases, leaving 10 bases between them. CDR3 length: 14 amino acids. Here the CDR3 DNA reads TGTGCCAGCAGTTTGTGGCAGGTGAACTATGGCTACACCTTC. Translating it yields CASSLWQVNYGYTF.

This clone was seen more than once but under ten times. J is TRBJ1-1 and V is TRBV28; maybe TRBD1 (6 bases). The CDR3 runs to 13 residues. V lost 11 bases, J lost 0 bases, and 13 bases lay in between. The germline V gene encodes CDR1 MDHEN and CDR2 SYDVKM. CDR3 sequence (DNA): TGTGCCGGATCTTGGACAGTGAACACTGAAGCTTTCTTT. Its translation is CAGSWTVNTEAFF. The whole variable domain, remainder taken from reference TRBV28 and TRBJ1-1, is DVKVTQSSRYLVKRTGEKVFLECVQDMDHENMFWYRQDPGLGLRLIYFSYDVKMKEKGDIPEGYSVSREKKERFSLILESASTNQTSMYLCAGSWTVNTEAFFGQGTRLTVV.

The table lists this clone with a count of one. The J gene is TRBJ1-3, the V gene TRBV4-1; TRBD1 aligns across 7 bases. Unmatched junction bases numbered 9, after V lost 4 bases and J lost 0 bases. The germline V gene encodes CDR1 MGHRA and CDR2 YSYEKL. The CDR3 spans 17 residues. The CDR3 loop reads CASSPSQGPSSGNTIYF. CDR3 nucleotide sequence: TGCGCCAGCAGCCCATCACAGGGGCCAAGCTCTGGAAACACCATATATTTT.

This chain uses TRBV5-1 with TRBJ2-2; D is uncertain. CDR1 SGHRS and CDR2 YFSETQ come from the germline V gene. The germline V and J ends were trimmed by 0 bases and 0 bases, with 9 bases remaining between them. The CDR3 contains 16 residues. The CDR3 DNA reads as TGCGCCAGCAGCTTGGGGCCTCTCGCGAACACCGGGGAGCTGTTTTTT. Encoded protein: CASSLGPLANTGELFF.

The CDR3 DNA reads TGCGCCAGCAGCTTGGGGGGCGGAGAGGAGTACAATGAGCAGTTCTTC. Protein: CASSLGGGEEYNEQFF. V gene TRBV5-1 combines with J gene TRBJ2-1; weak D call: TRBD1 (5 bases). The CDR3 has 16 residues. Germline CDR1 SGHRS, CDR2 YFSETQ. The V end lost 0 bases, the J end lost 4 bases, and 14 bases lay between the germline ends.

The rearrangement links TRBV10-3 to TRBJ1-2, with D uncertain. This CDR3 contains 15 residues. CDR1 is ENHRY and CDR2 is SYGVKD in the germline V gene. V was pared by 4 bases and J by 3 bases, with 15 bases between. This CDR3 reads CAISASLRGDYGYTF. The CDR3 region has the DNA TGTGCCATCAGTGCGAGCCTCCGAGGCGACTATGGCTACACCTTC.

The rearrangement uses TRBV9 and TRBJ1-4; 11 nucleotides match TRBD1. V shed 0 bases and J 8 bases; nucleotides not matched to a gene: 3. The CDR3 covers 15 residues. In germline, CDR1 is SGDLS, CDR2 YYNGEE. The CDR3 here is CASSVAGDRGEKLFF. CDR3 nucleotide sequence: TGTGCCAGCAGCGTAGCTGGGGACAGGGGGGAAAAACTGTTTTTT.

The gene calls are TRBV28 and TRBJ2-7; tentative D call: TRBD2 (5 bases). Trimming left V 5 bases short and J 5 bases short, with 19 bases between. Germline loops: CDR1 MDHEN, CDR2 SYDVKM. This CDR3 has 15 amino acids. The CDR3 region has the DNA TGTGCCAGCAGTGGGCCGGGAAGCGAATTGCACGAGCAGTACTTC. It translates to CASSGPGSELHEQYF.

The chain recombines TRBV10-3 with TRBJ2-5; a possible D gene is TRBD1 (6 bases). V shed 7 bases and J shed 5 bases, with 17 bases lying between them. CDR3 length equals 14 residues. Germline V lookup: CDR1 ENHRY, CDR2 SYGVKD. This chain's CDR3 is CAITSGPQGETQYF. The CDR3, as DNA: TGTGCCATCACCTCCGGGCCCCAGGGGGAGACCCAGTACTTC.

V is TRBV7-2 and J is TRBJ2-1; 12 positions agree with TRBD1. The CDR3 consists of 17 residues. In germline, CDR1 is SGHTA, CDR2 FQGNSA. J was trimmed by 6 bases and V by 1 base; bases with no gene match: 7. CDR3 nucleotide sequence: TGTGCCAGCAGCTTAGAATCGGGACAGGGGGCGGTCAATGAGCAGTTCTTC. Amino acids: CASSLESGQGAVNEQFF.

The chain has TRBV11-3 and TRBJ1-1, with no clear D. Per germline, CDR1 SGHNT and CDR2 YENEEA. This CDR3 has 14 amino acids. V dropped 2 bases and J dropped 4 bases, with 11 bases sitting between them. The CDR3, as DNA: TGTGCCAGCAGCTTATTAGTGGAGGGCACTGAAGCTTTCTTT. Amino acids: CASSLLVEGTEAFF. The entire variable domain, with the rest obtained from reference TRBV11-3 and TRBJ1-1, is as follows: EAGVVQSPRYKIIEKKQPVAFWCNPISGHNTLYWYLQNLGQGPELLIRYENEEAVDDSQLPKDRFSAERLKGVDSTLKIQPAELGDSAVYLCASSLLVEGTEAFFGQGTRLTVV.

The chain combines TRBV27 with TRBJ2-1; TRBD1 aligns across 7 bases. Germline V gene data show CDR1 as MNHEY and CDR2 as SMNVEV (reference sequence). The length of the CDR3 is 14 residues. J gave up 9 bases and V 2 bases, and 7 bases lay outside the gene matches. The CDR3 region is CASSLGQGEGEQFF. The CDR3 DNA follows: TGTGCCAGCAGTTTAGGGCAGGGGGAAGGTGAGCAGTTCTTC.

The chain joins TRBV10-3 to TRBJ1-5; 10 bases agree with TRBD1. Germline V lookup: CDR1 ENHRY, CDR2 SYGVKD. V lost 3 bases and J lost 4; bases outside the gene matches: 3. The CDR3 length is 15 residues. CDR3: CAISEWTGGNQPQHF. The CDR3 region has the DNA TGTGCCATCAGTGAATGGACAGGGGGGAATCAGCCCCAGCATTTT.

This chain connects TRBV7-3 to TRBJ1-1, with unresolved D. The germline CDR1 and CDR2 sequences are SGHTA and FQGTGA. Trimming removed 4 bases from V and 0 bases from J, with 6 bases in between. The CDR3 extends over 13 amino acids. The CDR3 spells CASSSQVNTEAFF. CDR3 bases: TGTGCCAGCAGCTCGCAGGTGAACACTGAAGCTTTCTTT.

The rearrangement joins TRBV19 to TRBJ2-2; weak D call: TRBD1 (5 bases). Germline lookup yields CDR1 LNHDA and CDR2 SQIVND (reference sequence). Trimming pared 4 bases from V and 1 base from J, leaving 7 bases between. The CDR3 runs 14 residues. CDR3 bases: TGTGCCAGTAGTACGACAGAGAACACCGGGGAGCTGTTTTTT. This codes for CASSTTENTGELFF.

The chain links TRBV18 to TRBJ1-5; D is uncertain. Germline values: CDR1 KGHSH, CDR2 LQKENI. Trimming took 3 bases from V and 4 from J, leaving 7 bases between them. This CDR3 contains 13 residues. In DNA, the CDR3 is TGTGCCAGCTCACCCCATGAGAATCAGCCCCAGCATTTT. This codes for CASSPHENQPQHF.

This sequence joins TRBV4-1 and TRBJ1-4; 7 bases line up with TRBD1. Germline-derived CDR1 and CDR2 are MGHRA and YSYEKL. V dropped 0 bases and J dropped 5; count of bases not matched to a gene: 6. This CDR3 spans 16 amino acids. CDR3 sequence reads: CASSQDRQGVNEKLFF. The DNA of the CDR3 is TGCGCCAGCAGCCAAGACCGACAGGGTGTGAATGAAAAACTGTTTTTT.

This chain joins TRBV18 and TRBJ2-7, with 8 bases lining up with TRBD1. With 4 bases clipped from V and 3 bases from J, the junction kept 8 bases outside the gene matches. CDR1 is KGHSH and CDR2 is LQKENI in the germline V gene. This CDR3 spans 15 amino acids. CDR3 sequence reads: CASSHQDRVLYEQYF. The CDR3 DNA reads as TGTGCCAGCTCACACCAGGACAGGGTGCTCTACGAGCAGTACTTC.

The V gene is TRBV2, the J gene TRBJ1-6; D might be TRBD1 (6 bases). The length of the CDR3 is 12 residues. The V end was cut by 7 bases, the J end by 5 bases, with 6 bases between. CDR1 SNHLY and CDR2 FYNNEI come from the germline V gene. The CDR3 loop is CASNRDNSPLHF. CDR3 DNA: TGTGCCAGCAACAGGGATAATTCACCCCTCCACTTT.